Included here is one T cell receptor (beta chain) sequence, with context. The data were obtained in a study of OX40 agonist ivuxolimab in advanced cancers. Whole-study context: Of mixed ages from roughly 23 to 80 and averaging about 56 years, the group was roughly 83% male.

Produced via immunoSEQ multiplex PCR; TCRdb's table is partial and in-frame only. The profile shows about 69,000 clones, 90% of them singletons. CDR1 MDHEN and CDR2 SYDVKM come from the germline V gene. V gave up 3 bases and J gave up 0 bases, with 15 bases separating them. The CDR3 is made up of 17 amino acids. The sample consisted of CD4+ or CD8+ T cells sorted from blood, taken in a trial of the OX40 agonist ivuxolimab. The TCR sequence derives from an adult with an advanced solid tumor such as melanoma, head and neck, liver or kidney cancer. The chain carries TRBV28 and TRBJ1-3, with D maybe TRBD1 (6 bases). The DNA of the CDR3 is TGTGCCAGCAGTTTCAGTCCAGGGGCCACCTCTGGAAACACCATATATTTT. It is translated as CASSFSPGATSGNTIYF.